This TCR beta chain is drawn from a study of blood T cell repertoires in COVID-19. Study-wide context: Sites in the United States, Italy and Spain provided acute and convalescent COVID-19 samples. Sample material is recorded as cDNA or gDNA derived from T cells, B-cell-depleted T cells, or PBMCs.

V was pared by 6 bases and J by 12 bases, with 18 bases between. Germline V gene sequence: CDR1 MNHEY, CDR2 SVGAGI. The CDR3 covers 13 residues. In the original processing: Estimation of nucleated cell counts was performed using reference gene primer amplification. Sequenced by immunoSEQ multiplex PCR; TCRdb stores in-frame clones only, minus some. V and J calls and clone size are those listed in that table; D and trimming were worked out from the DNA. The sample contains around 100,000 clones, roughly 87% of which appear only once. Sequencing used peripheral blood. V gene TRBV6-5 combines with J gene TRBJ2-1; D is perhaps TRBD2 (6 bases). The clonotype originates from a human donor in a cohort sampled during active COVID-19. Here the CDR3 DNA reads TGTGCCAGCAGGATGGGACTCGACTACGTGCAGTTCTTC. Its protein product is CASRMGLDYVQFF.